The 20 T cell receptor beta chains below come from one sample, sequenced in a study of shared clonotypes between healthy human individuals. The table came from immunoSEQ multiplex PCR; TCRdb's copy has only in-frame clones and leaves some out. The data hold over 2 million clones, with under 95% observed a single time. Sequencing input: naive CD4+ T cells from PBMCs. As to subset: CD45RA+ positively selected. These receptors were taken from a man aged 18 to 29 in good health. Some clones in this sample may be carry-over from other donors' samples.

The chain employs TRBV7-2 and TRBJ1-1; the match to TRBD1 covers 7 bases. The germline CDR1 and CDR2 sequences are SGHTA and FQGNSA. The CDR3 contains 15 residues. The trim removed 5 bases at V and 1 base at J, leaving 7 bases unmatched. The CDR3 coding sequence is TGTGCCAGCAGCCATTTGCGGACAGGGAACACTGAAGCTTTCTTT. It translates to CASSHLRTGNTEAFF.

Written as DNA, the CDR3 is TGCGCCAGCAGCCAAGTTCGGTCCTCCGGCTCCTACAATGAGCAGTTCTTC. Protein product: CASSQVRSSGSYNEQFF. The chain couples TRBV4-1 to TRBJ2-1; D is uncertain. Germline V gene sequence: CDR1 MGHRA, CDR2 YSYEKL. The V end was cut by 1 base, the J end by 0 bases, with 13 bases between. CDR3 length: 17 residues.

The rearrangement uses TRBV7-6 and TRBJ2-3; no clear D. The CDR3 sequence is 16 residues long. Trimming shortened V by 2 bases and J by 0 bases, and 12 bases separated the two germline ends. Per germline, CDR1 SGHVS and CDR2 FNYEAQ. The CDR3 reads CASSLIGVTSTDTQYF. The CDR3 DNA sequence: TGTGCCAGCAGCTTAATTGGTGTCACTAGCACAGATACGCAGTATTTT.

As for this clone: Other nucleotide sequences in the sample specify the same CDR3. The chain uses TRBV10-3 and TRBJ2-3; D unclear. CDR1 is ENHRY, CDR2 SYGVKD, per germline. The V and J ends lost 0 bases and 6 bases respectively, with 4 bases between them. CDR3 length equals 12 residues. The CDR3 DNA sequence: TGTGCCATCAGTGAGTCAGCGGATACGCAGTATTTT. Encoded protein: CAISESADTQYF.

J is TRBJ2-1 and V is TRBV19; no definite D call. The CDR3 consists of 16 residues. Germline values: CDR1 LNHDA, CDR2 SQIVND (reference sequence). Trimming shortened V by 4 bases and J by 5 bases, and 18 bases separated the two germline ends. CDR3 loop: CASSTTGTPMDNEQFF. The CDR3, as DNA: TGTGCCAGTAGTACTACGGGTACCCCGATGGACAATGAGCAGTTCTTC.

The CDR3 loop reads CASSGGTEPYGYTF. DNA of the CDR3: TGTGCCAGCAGCGGAGGGACAGAGCCCTATGGCTACACCTTC. The V gene is TRBV5-4, the J gene TRBJ1-2; 7 bases are a match to TRBD1. The CDR3 consists of 14 residues. V lost 4 bases to trimming and J lost 4 bases; unmatched junction nucleotides: 7. Germline values: CDR1 SGHNT, CDR2 YYREEE (reference sequence).

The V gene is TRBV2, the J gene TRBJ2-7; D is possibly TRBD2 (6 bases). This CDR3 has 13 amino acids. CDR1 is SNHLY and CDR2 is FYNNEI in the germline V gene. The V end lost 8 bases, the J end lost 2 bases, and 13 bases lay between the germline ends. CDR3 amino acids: CASPRRGPYEQYF. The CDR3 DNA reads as TGTGCCAGCCCCCGGAGGGGTCCCTACGAGCAGTACTTC.

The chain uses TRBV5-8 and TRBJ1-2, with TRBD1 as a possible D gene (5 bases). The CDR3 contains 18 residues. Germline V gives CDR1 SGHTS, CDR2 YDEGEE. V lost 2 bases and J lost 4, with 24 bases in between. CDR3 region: CASSLSPGRNLPFYGYTF. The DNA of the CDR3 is TGTGCCAGCAGCTTATCCCCGGGACGGAACCTTCCCTTCTATGGCTACACCTTC.

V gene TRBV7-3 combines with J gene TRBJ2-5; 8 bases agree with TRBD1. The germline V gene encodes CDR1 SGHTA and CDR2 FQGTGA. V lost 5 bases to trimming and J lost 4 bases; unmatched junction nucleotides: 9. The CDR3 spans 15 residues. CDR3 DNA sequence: TGTGCCAGCAGCCCAGACAGGGGTAGATTAGAGACCCAGTACTTC. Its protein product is CASSPDRGRLETQYF.

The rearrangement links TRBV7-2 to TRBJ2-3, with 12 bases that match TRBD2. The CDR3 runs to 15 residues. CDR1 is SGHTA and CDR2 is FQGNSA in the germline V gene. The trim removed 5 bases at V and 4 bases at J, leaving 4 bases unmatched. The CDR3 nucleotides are TGTGCCAGCAGCCGACTAGCGGGAGTTGCAGATACGCAGTATTTT. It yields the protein CASSRLAGVADTQYF.

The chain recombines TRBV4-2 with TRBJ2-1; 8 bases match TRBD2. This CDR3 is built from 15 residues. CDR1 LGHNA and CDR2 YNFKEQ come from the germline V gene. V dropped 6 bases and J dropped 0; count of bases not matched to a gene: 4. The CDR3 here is CASRREASSYNEQFF. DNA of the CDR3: TGTGCCAGCAGGCGGGAGGCAAGCTCCTACAATGAGCAGTTCTTC.

Here the CDR3 reads CASGLVPTWGRPPRGTEAFF. The CDR3 nucleotides are TGTGCTAGTGGTTTGGTCCCTACTTGGGGCAGGCCCCCCAGGGGAACTGAAGCTTTCTTT. The chain combines TRBV12-5 with TRBJ1-1, with a tentative D call TRBD1 (6 bases). Trimming pared 0 bases from V and 5 bases from J, leaving 28 bases between. CDR1 and CDR2 from the germline V gene are LGHNT and FRNRAP. CDR3 length equals 20 residues.

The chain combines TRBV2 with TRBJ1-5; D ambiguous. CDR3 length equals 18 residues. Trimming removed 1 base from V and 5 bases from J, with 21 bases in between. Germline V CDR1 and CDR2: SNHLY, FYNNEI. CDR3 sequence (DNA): TGTGCCAGCAGTGAAGAACCCCCCGGCGAATTTAGGGATCAGCCCCAGCATTTT. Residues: CASSEEPPGEFRDQPQHF.

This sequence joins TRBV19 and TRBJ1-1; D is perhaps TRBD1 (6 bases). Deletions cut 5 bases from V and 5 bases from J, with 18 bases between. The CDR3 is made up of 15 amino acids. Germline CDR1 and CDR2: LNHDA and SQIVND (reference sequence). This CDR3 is CASSPRPGGVTEAFF. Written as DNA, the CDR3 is TGTGCCAGTAGTCCAAGACCCGGGGGCGTAACTGAAGCTTTCTTT.

The CDR3 bases are TGTGCCAGCAGCAGGACTAGCGGGAGGGCTGGAAATACGCAGTATTTT. Residues: CASSRTSGRAGNTQYF. This chain links TRBV7-2 with TRBJ2-3; TRBD2 matches 15 bases. The germline V gene has CDR1 SGHTA and CDR2 FQGNSA. Trimming removed 5 bases from V and 7 bases from J; junction bases left unmatched: 7. The CDR3 runs 16 residues. Variable domain in full (rest from reference TRBV7-2 and TRBJ2-3): GAGVSQSPSNKVTEKGKDVELRCDPISGHTALYWYRQSLGQGLEFLIYFQGNSAPDKSGLPSDRFSAERTGGSVSTLTIQRTQQEDSAVYLCASSRTSGRAGNTQYFGPGTRLTVL.

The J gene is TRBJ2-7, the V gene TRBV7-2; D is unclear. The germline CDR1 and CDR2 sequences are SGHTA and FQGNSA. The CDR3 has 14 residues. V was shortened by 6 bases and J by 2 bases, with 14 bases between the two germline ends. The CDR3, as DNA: TGTGCCAGCAGTCATCCCGGACCCCCCTACGAGCAGTACTTC. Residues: CASSHPGPPYEQYF. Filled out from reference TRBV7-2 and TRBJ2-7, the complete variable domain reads GAGVSQSPSNKVTEKGKDVELRCDPISGHTALYWYRQSLGQGLEFLIYFQGNSAPDKSGLPSDRFSAERTGGSVSTLTIQRTQQEDSAVYLCASSHPGPPYEQYFGPGTRLTVT.

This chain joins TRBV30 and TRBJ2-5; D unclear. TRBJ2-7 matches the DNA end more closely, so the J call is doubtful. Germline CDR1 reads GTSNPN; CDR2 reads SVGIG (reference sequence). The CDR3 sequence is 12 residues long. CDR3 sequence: CAFDIASYEQYF. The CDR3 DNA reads TGTGCCTTTGACATCGCCTCCTACGAGCAGTACTTC.

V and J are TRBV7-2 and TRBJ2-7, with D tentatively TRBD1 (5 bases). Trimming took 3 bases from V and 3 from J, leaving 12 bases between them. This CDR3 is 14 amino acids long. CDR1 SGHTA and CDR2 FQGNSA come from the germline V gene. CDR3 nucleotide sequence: TGTGCCAGCAGCTTGGGCCAGGGTCTCTACGAGCAGTACTTC. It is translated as CASSLGQGLYEQYF.

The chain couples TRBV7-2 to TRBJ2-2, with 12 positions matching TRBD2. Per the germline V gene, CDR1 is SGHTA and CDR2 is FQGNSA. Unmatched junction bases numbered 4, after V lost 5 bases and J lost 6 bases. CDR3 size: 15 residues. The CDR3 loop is CASSQTSGSSGELFF. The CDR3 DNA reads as TGTGCCAGCAGCCAGACTAGCGGGAGTTCCGGGGAGCTGTTTTTT.

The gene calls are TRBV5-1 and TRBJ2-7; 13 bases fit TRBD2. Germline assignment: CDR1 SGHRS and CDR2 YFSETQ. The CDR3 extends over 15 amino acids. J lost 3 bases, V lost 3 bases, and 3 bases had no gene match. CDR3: CASSWTSGSSYEQYF. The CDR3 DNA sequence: TGCGCCAGCAGCTGGACTAGCGGGAGTAGCTACGAGCAGTACTTC. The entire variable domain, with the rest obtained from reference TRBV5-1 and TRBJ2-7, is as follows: KAGVTQTPRYLIKTRGQQVTLSCSPISGHRSVSWYQQTPGQGLQFLFEYFSETQRNKGNFPGRFSGRQFSNSRSEMNVSTLELGDSALYLCASSWTSGSSYEQYFGPGTRLTVT.